Described below is a single TCR beta chain sequence and its context. Its antigen is unidentified. Cells sorted by CD45RO/CCR7/CD25/CD127/CD95/CD27 comprised CD4+ naive, central memory, regulatory and stem cell-like memory cells. As every portion of the isolated RNA was reverse transcribed, the sequencing read expressed TCRB transcripts. Data came from immunoSEQ multiplex PCR; TCRdb stores just in-frame clones and leaves some out. The repertoire holds 200,000 to 250,000 clones, 14% seen once, with approximately 0.018% in the top ten. This sample was included in a study of beta chain features in type 1 diabetes. Study conclusions and caveats: There were fewer insertions and more deletions at the VDJ junctions of type 1 diabetes patients. Patients with Type 1 diabetes showed moderately but significantly shorter TCRB CDR3s in all four CD4+ subsets. A greater similarity of naive, central memory and Treg TCRB repertoires was seen among patients than among healthy donors.

CDR3 length: 15 amino acids. V lost 0 bases, J lost 5 bases, and 14 bases lay in between. Germline CDR1 is WNHNN and CDR2 is SYGVQD (reference sequence). The source is a man aged 25 to 40 with type 1 diabetes. The sample comprised naive CD4+ T cells from blood. The chain links TRBV10-1 to TRBJ2-7; D is unclear. CDR3 in DNA: TGCGCCAGCAGTGAGTCGGTGAATGCCCGGGACGAGCAGTACTTC. Residues: CASSESVNARDEQYF.